This is a list of T cell receptor beta chains from one sample in a study of blood T cell repertoires in COVID-19. Method: immunoSEQ multiplex PCR; TCRdb's copy keeps in-frame clones and lacks some. The table shows more than 40,000 clones, with approximately 78% occurring only once. The sample consisted of peripheral blood. Receptors originate from a human donor with acute or convalescent COVID-19. The donor label of this sample is uncertain. Each CDR3 is given with its conserved first and last residue. Clone size is stated in some rows and not others, as once, few, many or a class when expanded.

clone size	J gene	V gene	CDR3 protein
NA	TRBJ2-1	TRBV5-5	CASSLDPGGPAWGNEQFF
few	TRBJ1-1	TRBV6-5	CASSYQDSMNTEAFF
NA	TRBJ1-2	TRBV28	CASSLGGGHQVDGYTF
NA	TRBJ1-1	TRBV29-1	CSVEQEAFF
NA	TRBJ1-4	TRBV11-3	CASSLDLTGEKLFF
NA	TRBJ2-1	TRBV7-2	CASFLGRAAYNEQFF
NA	TRBJ1-1	TRBV24-1	CATRGKTGQGNTEAFF
NA	TRBJ2-3	TRBV5-6	CASRGTSATDTQYF
NA	TRBJ2-1	TRBV9	CASSVVSGRNNEQFF
few	TRBJ2-7	TRBV2	CASSKNPREQYF
NA	TRBJ2-5	TRBV19	CASSMGGSLGETQYF
NA	TRBJ2-7	TRBV28	CASSPTGTIYEQYF
few	TRBJ2-7	TRBV2	CASSLDSGGYSPFF
NA	TRBJ2-3	TRBV9	CASSARTAMGGDTQYF
NA	TRBJ1-1	TRBV7-2	CASSFPTVNTEAFF
NA	TRBJ1-1	TRBV7-2	CASSLNMGGAGDTEAFF
NA	TRBJ1-2	TRBV18	CASSPSSGQINGYTF
NA	TRBJ2-3	TRBV5-1	CASRTGGGSTDTQYF
NA	TRBJ1-1	TRBV6-5	CASRVRLNTEAFF
once	TRBJ1-1	TRBV29-1	CSVPSGVRGGNTEAFF
once	TRBJ2-5	TRBV11-1	CASSPATGQETQYF
NA	TRBJ1-2	TRBV6-5	CASSPRTGGIGYTF
NA	TRBJ1-6	TRBV6-1	CASSEALQDSPLHF